Listed here is a single T cell receptor (beta chain). The data were obtained in a study of T cell changes during pregnancy in multiple sclerosis. Repertoires were generated with immunoSEQ multiplex PCR, while TCRdb's copy carries only in-frame clones and drops some. This repertoire shows about 79,000 clones, just under 95% found once; its top ten account for about 0.69%. Specimen: peripheral blood, collected in the second trimester of pregnancy. This TCR came from a female donor in good health, enrolled as a control in a pregnancy study.

CDR3 sequence reads: CASSPTTRQGREGGYTF. The CDR3, as DNA: TGTGCCAGCAGCCCTACGACAAGACAGGGGCGGGAGGGTGGCTACACCTTC. V and J are TRBV11-2 and TRBJ1-2; 8 nucleotides match TRBD1. Germline values: CDR1 SGHAT, CDR2 FQNNGV. The CDR3 is 17 residues long. V gave up 5 bases and J gave up 7 bases; unmatched junction bases: 18.